This entry lists 8 T cell receptor beta chains sequenced from one sample in a study of blood T cell repertoires in COVID-19. Using immunoSEQ multiplex PCR, the repertoire was profiled, and TCRdb retains in-frame clones only, with some absent. The sample holds roughly 200,000 clones, roughly 89% seen once. The sample taken for sequencing was peripheral blood. These receptors were obtained from a man aged 50 to 59 with acute or convalescent COVID-19.

The gene calls are TRBV2 and TRBJ2-2; a weak D match, TRBD2 (7 bases). There are 16 residues in the CDR3. Germline loops: CDR1 SNHLY, CDR2 FYNNEI. The germline V and J ends were trimmed by 7 bases and 3 bases, with 18 bases remaining between them. The CDR3 here is CASIGGGASDTGELFF. The CDR3 region has the DNA TGTGCCAGCATTGGTGGGGGGGCCTCGGACACCGGGGAGCTGTTTTTT.

This rearrangement joins TRBV19 to TRBJ1-1; 10 bases are shared with TRBD1. CDR3 length equals 15 residues. Germline V gene data show CDR1 as LNHDA and CDR2 as SQIVND (reference sequence). V shed 4 bases, J shed 7 bases, and the junction held 9 bases outside the gene matches. The CDR3 region has the DNA TGTGCCAGTAGTACCGATGGACAGGGGGTTGGTGAAGCTTTCTTT. Amino acids: CASSTDGQGVGEAFF.

CDR3 sequence reads: CASSLSVSSYNEQFF. The CDR3 DNA follows: TGCGCCAGCAGCTTGTCTGTTAGCTCCTACAATGAGCAGTTCTTC. The chain has TRBV5-1 and TRBJ2-1; no definite D call. This CDR3 comprises 15 residues. Germline assignment: CDR1 SGHRS and CDR2 YFSETQ. V lost 1 base and J lost 0, with 8 bases in between.

J is TRBJ1-1 and V is TRBV6-1; the D is unclear. There are 15 residues in the CDR3. Germline assignment: CDR1 MNHNS and CDR2 SASEGT. Between the trimmed V and J ends, which lost 2 bases and 0 bases, there was a span of 10 bases. Here the CDR3 reads CASSEWLALNTEAFF. In DNA, the CDR3 is TGTGCCAGCAGTGAATGGTTAGCACTGAACACTGAAGCTTTCTTT.

This clone has a handful of counts. The chain has TRBV27 and TRBJ2-1, with 13 bases matching TRBD2. Germline CDR1 reads MNHEY; CDR2 reads SMNVEV (reference sequence). V trimming: 1 base; J trimming: 10 bases; junction bases outside the gene matches: 7. The CDR3 is 16 amino acids. CDR3 in amino acids: CASSLLKGLAGNEQFF. The CDR3 coding sequence is TGTGCCAGCAGTTTATTGAAGGGACTAGCGGGAAACGAGCAGTTCTTC.

The chain uses TRBV28 and TRBJ1-1; TRBD1 aligns across 12 bases. Germline V gene sequence: CDR1 MDHEN, CDR2 SYDVKM. V was clipped by 5 bases and J by 5 bases; unmatched bases: 15. The CDR3 covers 18 residues. The chain's CDR3 is CASSASGTGGRFWTEAFF. The DNA for the CDR3 is TGTGCCAGCAGTGCCTCCGGGACAGGGGGCAGGTTTTGGACTGAAGCTTTCTTT. Based on the CDR3 plus reference TRBV28 and TRBJ1-1, the full variable domain is DVKVTQSSRYLVKRTGEKVFLECVQDMDHENMFWYRQDPGLGLRLIYFSYDVKMKEKGDIPEGYSVSREKKERFSLILESASTNQTSMYLCASSASGTGGRFWTEAFFGQGTRLTVV.

The chain couples TRBV7-2 to TRBJ2-7; TRBD2 aligns across 13 bases. CDR3 length equals 15 residues. V lost 6 bases and J lost 4; bases outside the gene matches: 6. Germline CDR1 is SGHTA and CDR2 is FQGNSA. This chain's CDR3 is CASSQRGLAGYEQYF. The DNA for the CDR3 is TGTGCCAGCAGTCAACGGGGACTAGCGGGGTACGAGCAGTACTTC.

The chain combines TRBV6-5 with TRBJ2-1; TRBD2 matches 15 bases. The V gene end was trimmed by 5 bases and the J gene end by 9 bases; junction bases not matched to a gene: 5. CDR1 and CDR2 (germline): MNHEY, SVGAGI. The CDR3 runs 15 residues. This chain's CDR3 is CASSPRTSGGGEQFF. The CDR3, as DNA: TGTGCCAGCAGTCCGCGGACTAGCGGGGGGGGTGAGCAGTTCTTC.